This T cell receptor beta chain was identified during a study of siplizumab effects on memory and regulatory T cells. The table came from immunoSEQ multiplex PCR; TCRdb's copy has only in-frame clones and leaves some out. Of roughly 120,000 clones listed, approximately 94% are singletons. With respect to this clone: Its antigen is unidentified.

Findings of the study overall: In siplizumab cultures, the suppressive function of proliferating Tregs remained unconfirmed.

The sequence came from a human donor in good health. The sample was non-Treg CD4+ T cells sorted from blood.

The CDR3 sequence is CATPERGNTGELFF. In nucleotides, the CDR3 is TGTGCCACCCCGGAAAGGGGCAACACCGGGGAGCTGTTTTTT. V and J are TRBV27 and TRBJ2-2; the D gene is possibly TRBD1 (5 bases). CDR1 and CDR2 (germline): MNHEY, SMNVEV (reference sequence). Trimming removed 10 bases at V and 2 bases at J, with 14 bases between. This CDR3 is 14 amino acids long.